The rows below give T cell receptor beta chains drawn from one sample of a study of response to subunit inactivated influenza vaccine. TCRdb ran MiXCR on the RT-PCR reads and lists one entry per CDR3 protein. The repertoire consists of under 550,000 distinct CDR3 sequences, with approximately 7.6% occurring once and the leading ten covering approximately 12%. The source material was PBMCs from blood, sampled less than 30 months after vaccination. The source of these receptors is a man aged 50-75 years who received an inactivated influenza vaccine. Each CDR3 is given with its conserved first and last residue. The listing skips clone size in some rows; elsewhere it reads once, few, many or a size class.

v_gene	len	abundance	j_gene	CDR3aa
TRBV6-1	13	many	TRBJ2-2	CASRPQNTGELFF
TRBV5-1	14	few	TRBJ2-1	CASSLAGVPNEQFF
TRBV14	15	many	TRBJ2-7	CASSHTWDGTYEQYF
TRBV16	15	few	TRBJ2-3	CASSQSEQGYDTQYF
TRBV10-3	12	many	TRBJ2-7	CAISEGPYEQYF
TRBV27	16	-	TRBJ1-4	CASSSIGTPTNEKLFF
TRBV12-3/TRBV12-4	15	-	TRBJ2-2	CASRGGTGFTGELFF
TRBV12-3/TRBV12-4	13	-	TRBJ1-2	CASSRGDLYGYTF
TRBV20-1	15	many	TRBJ1-2	CSASPSGGITFGYTF
TRBV7-9	15	many	TRBJ1-2	CASSGDRGANYGYTF
TRBV20-1	15	many	TRBJ1-5	CSALSTGGGIQPQHF
TRBV3-1	14	many	TRBJ1-1	CASSLRTVGTEAFF
TRBV3-1	15	many	TRBJ2-5	CASSQTQTSFETQYF
TRBV6-1	15	few	TRBJ1-5	CASSSSRDGDQPQHF
TRBV20-1	15	many	TRBJ2-3	CSARAGLADTDTQYF
TRBV3-1	12	-	TRBJ1-5	CASSQGYQPQHF
TRBV5-5	14	-	TRBJ2-1	CASRGLAGHNEQFF
TRBV7-2	15	few	TRBJ2-5	CASSLTSGGVETQYF
TRBV4-1	14	many	TRBJ2-3	CASSPDEGRDTQYF
TRBV7-9	14	-	TRBJ2-3	CASSLAEYTDTQYF
TRBV4-1	14	many	TRBJ2-4	CASSQPQGRNIQYF
TRBV20-1	14	few	TRBJ2-2	CSARGASGTGELFF